The clone carrying this TCR beta chain was seen many times. Its antigen is undetermined. This CDR3 comprises 15 residues. Deletions cut 3 bases from V and 2 bases from J, with 15 bases between. Per the germline V gene, CDR1 is SGHKS and CDR2 is YYEKEE (reference sequence). Library preparation for TCR beta used quantitative 5'-RACE with molecular barcodes. TCRdb independently ran MiXCR on the 5' RACE reads; one entry per CDR3 protein. The profile shows about 130,000 distinct CDR3 sequences, around 9.3% of them singletons. This entry comes from a study of CD8 T cells in ankylosing spondylitis. Broader study findings: Some of these motif variants have turned up before, in reports on reactive arthritis synovial fluid and blood. Within ankylosing spondylitis blood, a TCR beta motif made up of roughly eight highly homologous variants appeared to be characteristic.

Sequenced material: blood, either unsorted or a sorted T cell fraction (not recorded which). This TCR was sampled from a male donor with ankylosing spondylitis or in good health (not recorded which). J is TRBJ2-7 and V is TRBV5-5; D is possibly TRBD1 or TRBD2 (5 bases each). The CDR3 here is CASSYRDGRAYEQYF. The DNA for the CDR3 is TGTGCCAGCAGCTACCGGGACGGAAGAGCCTACGAGCAGTACTTC. Complete variable domain (other parts from reference TRBV5-5 and TRBJ2-7): DAGVTQSPTHLIKTRGQQVTLRCSPISGHKSVSWYQQVLGQGPQFIFQYYEKEERGRGNFPDRFSARQFPNYSSELNVNALLLGDSALYLCASSYRDGRAYEQYFGPGTRLTVT.